This TCR beta chain derives from a study of Ad26.COV2.S vaccination and SARS-CoV-2 variants. Germline loops: CDR1 SGHRS, CDR2 YFSETQ. The CDR3 is 14 residues long. V lost 4 bases to trimming and J lost 6 bases; unmatched junction nucleotides: 7. Measured with immunoSEQ multiplex PCR; TCRdb has only the in-frame clones, and not every one. Of about 350,000 clones listed, about 88% are singletons. Treatment meaning: around 19 received Ad26.COV2.S at low or high dose, single or two shots; a few received placebo; per-sample allocation not given. The study sampled participants on day 63 after the first vaccine or placebo injection. Expressing Wuhan-strain SARS-CoV-2 spike, an Ad26 vector served as the vaccine.

This TCR was recovered from a person between 18 and 65 years old who received the Ad26.COV2.S COVID-19 vaccine or a placebo. The chain is built from TRBV5-1 and TRBJ1-2, with TRBD1 matching over 9 bases. The starting material was peripheral blood, obtained in a trial of Ad26.COV2.S vaccine versus placebo. In DNA, the CDR3 is TGCGCCAGCAGCCCTGGAGGACAGGGGAATGGCTACACCTTC. Its protein product is CASSPGGQGNGYTF.